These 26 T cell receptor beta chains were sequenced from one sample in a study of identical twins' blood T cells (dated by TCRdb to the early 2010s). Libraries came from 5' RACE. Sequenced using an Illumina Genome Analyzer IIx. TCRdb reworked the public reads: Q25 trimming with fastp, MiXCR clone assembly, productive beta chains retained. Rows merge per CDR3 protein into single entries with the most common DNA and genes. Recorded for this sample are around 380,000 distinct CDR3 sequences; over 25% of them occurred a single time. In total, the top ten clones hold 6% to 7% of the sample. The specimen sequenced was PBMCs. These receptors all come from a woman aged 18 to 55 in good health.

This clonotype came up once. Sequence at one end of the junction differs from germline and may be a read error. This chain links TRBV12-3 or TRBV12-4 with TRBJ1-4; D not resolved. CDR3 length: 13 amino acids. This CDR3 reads CSSSLGGREKLFF. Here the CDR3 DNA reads TGTTCCAGCAGTTTGGGCGGCCGTGAAAAACTGTTTTTT.

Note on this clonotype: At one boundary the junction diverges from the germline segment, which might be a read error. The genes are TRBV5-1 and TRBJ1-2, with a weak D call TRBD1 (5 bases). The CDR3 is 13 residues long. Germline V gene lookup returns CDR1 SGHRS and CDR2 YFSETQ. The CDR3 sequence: CASRLGTLNGYTF. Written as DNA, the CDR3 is TGCGCCAGCAGATTGGGGACTCTCAATGGCTACACCTTC.

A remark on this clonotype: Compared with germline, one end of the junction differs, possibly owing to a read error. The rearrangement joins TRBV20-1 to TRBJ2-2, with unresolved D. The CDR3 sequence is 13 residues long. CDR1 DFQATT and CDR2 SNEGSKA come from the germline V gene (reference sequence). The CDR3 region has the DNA TGCGGTGCTAGAGTGGAACCTACCGGGGAGCTGTTTTTT. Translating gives CGARVEPTGELFF.

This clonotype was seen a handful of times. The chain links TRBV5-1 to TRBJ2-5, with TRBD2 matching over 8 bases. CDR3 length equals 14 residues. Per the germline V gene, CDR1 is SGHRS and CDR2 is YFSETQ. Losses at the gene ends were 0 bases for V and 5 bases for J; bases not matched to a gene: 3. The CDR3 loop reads CASSLATSGETQYF. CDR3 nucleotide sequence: TGCGCCAGCAGCTTGGCCACTAGCGGTGAGACCCAGTACTTC.

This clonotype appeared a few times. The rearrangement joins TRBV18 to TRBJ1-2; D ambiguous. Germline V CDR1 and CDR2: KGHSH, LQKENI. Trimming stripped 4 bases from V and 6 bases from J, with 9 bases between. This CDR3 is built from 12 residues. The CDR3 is CASSLRENGYTF. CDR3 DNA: TGTGCCAGCTCACTACGGGAGAATGGCTACACCTTC.

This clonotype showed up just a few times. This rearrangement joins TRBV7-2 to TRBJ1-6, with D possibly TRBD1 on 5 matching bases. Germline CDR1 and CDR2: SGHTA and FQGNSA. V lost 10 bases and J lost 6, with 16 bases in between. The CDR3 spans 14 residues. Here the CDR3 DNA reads TGTGCCACCTGGACGACAAGGGGTAATTCACCCCTCCACTTT. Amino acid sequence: CATWTTRGNSPLHF.

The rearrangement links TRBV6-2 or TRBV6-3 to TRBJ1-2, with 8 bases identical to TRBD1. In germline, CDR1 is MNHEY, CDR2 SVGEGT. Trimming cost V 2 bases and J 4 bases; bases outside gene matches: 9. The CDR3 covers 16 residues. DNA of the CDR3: TGTGCCAGCAGTTACGACGGGACAGGAGACCTCTATGGCTACACCTTC. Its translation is CASSYDGTGDLYGYTF.

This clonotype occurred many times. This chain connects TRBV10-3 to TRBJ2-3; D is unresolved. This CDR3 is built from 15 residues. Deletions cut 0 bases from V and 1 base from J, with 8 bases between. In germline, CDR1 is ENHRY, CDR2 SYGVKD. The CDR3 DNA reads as TGTGCCATCAGTGAGTCGACTCCCGGCACAGATACGCAGTATTTT. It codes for CAISESTPGTDTQYF.

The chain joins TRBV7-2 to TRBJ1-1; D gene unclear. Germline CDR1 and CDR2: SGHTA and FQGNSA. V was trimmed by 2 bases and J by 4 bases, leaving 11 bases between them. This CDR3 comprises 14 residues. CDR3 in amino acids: CASSLIGVITEAFF. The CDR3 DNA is TGTGCCAGCAGCTTAATCGGGGTAATCACTGAAGCTTTCTTT.

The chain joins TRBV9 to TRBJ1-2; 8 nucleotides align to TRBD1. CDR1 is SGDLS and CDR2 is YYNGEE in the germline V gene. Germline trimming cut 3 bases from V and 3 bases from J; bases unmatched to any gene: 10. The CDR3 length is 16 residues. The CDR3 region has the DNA TGTGCCAGCAGCGCCAACCAGAACAGGGGGGACTATGGCTACACCTTC. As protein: CASSANQNRGDYGYTF.

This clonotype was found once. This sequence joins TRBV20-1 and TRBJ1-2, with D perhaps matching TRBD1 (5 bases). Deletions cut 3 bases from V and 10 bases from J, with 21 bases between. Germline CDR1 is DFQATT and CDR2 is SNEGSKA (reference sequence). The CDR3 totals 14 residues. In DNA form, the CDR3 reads TGCAGTGCTAGCGCAGCGAGGGGATCCCGTGACTACACCTTC. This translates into CSASAARGSRDYTF.

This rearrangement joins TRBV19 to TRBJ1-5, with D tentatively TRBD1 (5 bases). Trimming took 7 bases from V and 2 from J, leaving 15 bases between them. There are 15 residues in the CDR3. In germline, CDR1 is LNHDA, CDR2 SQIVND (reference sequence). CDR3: CASMVWGLGNQPQHF. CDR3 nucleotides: TGTGCCAGTATGGTGTGGGGACTAGGCAATCAGCCCCAGCATTTT.

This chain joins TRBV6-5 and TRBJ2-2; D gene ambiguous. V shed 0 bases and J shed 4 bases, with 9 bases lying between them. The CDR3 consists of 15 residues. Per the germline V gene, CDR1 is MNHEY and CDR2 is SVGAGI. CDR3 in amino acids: CASSYSGTSTGELFF. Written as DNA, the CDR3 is TGTGCCAGCAGTTACTCGGGAACCAGCACCGGGGAGCTGTTTTTT.

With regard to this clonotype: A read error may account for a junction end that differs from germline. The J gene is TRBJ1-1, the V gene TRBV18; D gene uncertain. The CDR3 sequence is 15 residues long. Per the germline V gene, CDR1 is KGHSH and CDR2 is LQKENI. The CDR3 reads CACSPSRYGDTEAFF. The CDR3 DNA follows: TGTGCCTGCTCACCAAGTCGGTACGGGGACACTGAAGCTTTCTTT.

CDR3 in DNA: TGTGCCAGCAGGTTAGGGGAAGCTGGAAACACCATATATTTT. Protein sequence: CASRLGEAGNTIYF. The chain joins TRBV2 to TRBJ1-3, with D maybe TRBD1 (5 bases). Germline V gene data show CDR1 as SNHLY and CDR2 as FYNNEI. Trimming removed 6 bases from V and 2 bases from J, with 11 bases in between. The CDR3 sequence is 14 residues long. The full variable domain, completed using reference TRBV2 and TRBJ1-3, is EPEVTQTPSHQVTQMGQEVILRCVPISNHLYFYWYRQILGQKVEFLVSFYNNEISEKSEIFDDQFSVERPDGSNFTLKIRSTKLEDSAMYFCASRLGEAGNTIYFGEGSWLTVV.

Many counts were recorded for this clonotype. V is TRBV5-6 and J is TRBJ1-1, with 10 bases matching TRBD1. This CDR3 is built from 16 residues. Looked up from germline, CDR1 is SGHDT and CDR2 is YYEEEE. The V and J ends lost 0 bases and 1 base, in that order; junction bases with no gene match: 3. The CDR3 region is CASSLGQGAQNTEAFF. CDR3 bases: TGTGCCAGCAGCTTGGGACAGGGGGCGCAGAACACTGAAGCTTTCTTT.

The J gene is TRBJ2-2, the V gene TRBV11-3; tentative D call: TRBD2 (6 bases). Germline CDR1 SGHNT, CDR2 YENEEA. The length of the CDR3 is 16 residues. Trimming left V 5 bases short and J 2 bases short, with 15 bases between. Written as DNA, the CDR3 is TGTGCCAGCAGCCCTAGGTCGGGACTCAACACCGGGGAGCTGTTTTTT. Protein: CASSPRSGLNTGELFF.

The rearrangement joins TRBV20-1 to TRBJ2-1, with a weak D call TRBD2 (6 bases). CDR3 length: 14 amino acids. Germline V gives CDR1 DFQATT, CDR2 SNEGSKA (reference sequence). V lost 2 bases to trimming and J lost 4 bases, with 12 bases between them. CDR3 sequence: CSARRPSEYNEQFF. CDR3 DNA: TGCAGTGCTAGAAGGCCTAGCGAGTACAATGAGCAGTTCTTC.

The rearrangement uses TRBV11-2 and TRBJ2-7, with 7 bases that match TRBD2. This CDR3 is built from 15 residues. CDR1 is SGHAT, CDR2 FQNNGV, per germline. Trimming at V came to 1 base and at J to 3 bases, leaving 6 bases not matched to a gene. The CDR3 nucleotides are TGTGCCAGCAGCTTAGCGGCTAGCGGAGACTACGAGCAGTACTTC. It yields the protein CASSLAASGDYEQYF.

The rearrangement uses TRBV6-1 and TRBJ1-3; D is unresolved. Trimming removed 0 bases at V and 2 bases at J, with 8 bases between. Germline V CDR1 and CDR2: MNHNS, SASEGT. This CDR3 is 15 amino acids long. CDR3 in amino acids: CASSEANSPGNTIYF. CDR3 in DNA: TGTGCCAGCAGTGAAGCAAATAGCCCTGGAAACACCATATATTTT.

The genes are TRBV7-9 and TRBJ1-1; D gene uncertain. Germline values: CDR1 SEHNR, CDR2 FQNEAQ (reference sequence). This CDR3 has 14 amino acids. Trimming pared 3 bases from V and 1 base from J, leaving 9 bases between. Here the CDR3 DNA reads TGTGCCAGCAGCTTCTTCTGGGGGAACACTGAAGCTTTCTTT. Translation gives CASSFFWGNTEAFF.

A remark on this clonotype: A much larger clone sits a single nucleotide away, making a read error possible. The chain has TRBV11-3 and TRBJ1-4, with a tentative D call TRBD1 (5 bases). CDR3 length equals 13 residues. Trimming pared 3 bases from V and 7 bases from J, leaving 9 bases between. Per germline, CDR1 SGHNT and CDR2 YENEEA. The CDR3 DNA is TGTGCCAGCAGCTTTAGCGGGGGTGAAAAACTGTTTTTT. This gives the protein CASSFSGGEKLFF.

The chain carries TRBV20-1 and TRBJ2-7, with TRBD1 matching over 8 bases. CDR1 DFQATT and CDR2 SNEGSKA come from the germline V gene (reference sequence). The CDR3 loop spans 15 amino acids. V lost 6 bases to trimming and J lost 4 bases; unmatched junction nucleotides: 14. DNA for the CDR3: TGCAGTGCCCCTCGGGGTCCAGGGACAGGATACGAGCAGTACTTC. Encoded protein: CSAPRGPGTGYEQYF.

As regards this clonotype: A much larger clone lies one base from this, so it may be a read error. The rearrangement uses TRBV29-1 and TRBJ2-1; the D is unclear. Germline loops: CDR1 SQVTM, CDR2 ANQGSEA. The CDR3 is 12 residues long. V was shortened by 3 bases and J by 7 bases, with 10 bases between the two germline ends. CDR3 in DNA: TGCAGCGTTGACGAAGGCGAGAATGAGCAGTTCTTC. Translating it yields CSVDEGENEQFF.

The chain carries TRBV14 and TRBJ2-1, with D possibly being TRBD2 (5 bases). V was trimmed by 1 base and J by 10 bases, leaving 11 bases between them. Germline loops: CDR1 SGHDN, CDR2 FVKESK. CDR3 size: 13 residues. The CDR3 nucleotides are TGTGCCAGCAGCCAAGTGCCTAGCAGGGAGCAGTTCTTC. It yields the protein CASSQVPSREQFF.

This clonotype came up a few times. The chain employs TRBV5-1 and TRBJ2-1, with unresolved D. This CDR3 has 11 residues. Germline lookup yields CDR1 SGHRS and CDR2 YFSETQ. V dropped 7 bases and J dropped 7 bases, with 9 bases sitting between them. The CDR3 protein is CASALMNEQFF. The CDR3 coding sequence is TGCGCCAGCGCCCTTATGAATGAGCAGTTCTTC. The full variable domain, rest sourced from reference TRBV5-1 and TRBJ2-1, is KAGVTQTPRYLIKTRGQQVTLSCSPISGHRSVSWYQQTPGQGLQFLFEYFSETQRNKGNFPGRFSGRQFSNSRSEMNVSTLELGDSALYLCASALMNEQFFGPGTRLTVL.